This T cell receptor beta chain was obtained from a study of blood T cells in healthy people across ages (dated by TCRdb to about 2015). Concerning the study at large: Template switching captured roughly one uniquely barcoded TCR beta cDNA molecule per two T cells in model experiments. The study measured age-related changes in TCR beta repertoire diversity using deep sequencing normalized with unique cDNA molecular identifiers. Donors were grouped into four age groups: young (average about 15 years), middle-aged (less than 40), aged (about 60) and long-lived (approximately 82). To avoid experimental bias, donors of different ages were randomly spread across the sequencing lanes. For two donors (one aged 18 to 30 and one aged 80 or older), the study analyzed two additional independent replicas of 1 million unique cDNA reads from the same blood draw.

Counted from cysteine to phenylalanine, this CDR3 has 15 amino acids. The entry retains the CDR3 DNA only, 45 bases that are in frame from base 1. V is pared back by 0 bases and J by 4 bases, with 13 bases lying between the germline termini. Based on the germline V gene (reference sequence), the CDR1 and CDR2 sequences are LGHDT and YNNKEL. In regard to this clonotype: The antigen this receptor binds is unknown. No base-level quality is on record; no much larger clone is a single base apart.

The roughly 39 donors, aged about 6 to 95 years, were systemically healthy Caucasian individuals from Russia. Each donor gave 9 to 10 milliliters of peripheral blood, collected into EDTA-treated Vacutainer tubes. Ficoll-Paque density-gradient centrifugation was used to isolate PBMCs, with at least 7 million obtained per sample. Total RNA, at least 6 micrograms per sample, was extracted from PBMCs with Trizol reagent. For every donor, an aliquot of PBMCs went through flow cytometry to measure the percentages of naive CD45RAhigh/CD27high T cells. What the research found in general, with its limitations: The CMV infection status of donors was not known, potentially confounding age-related changes in expanded clonotypes. As age increased, observed TCR beta diversity per million T cells dropped in a roughly linear way, and a significant reduction was already evident by age around 41. Because profiling used bulk unsorted PBMCs, naive and antigen-experienced compartments could not be compared conclusively. A strong correlation was found between observed TCR beta diversity and the percentage of naive T cells measured by flow cytometry. Compared with the aged group, the long-lived group had more naive CD4+ T cells, fewer expanded clones and increased TCR diversity, suggesting age selection. Total diversity estimates from one million sequenced T cells were considered lower bounds and underestimates.

Library generation was performed with 5' RACE. TCRdb records Illumina HiSeq 2500 as the sequencer. A second PCR of roughly 6 to 12 cycles was run with a J-beta primer mix and a sample-barcoded 5' primer. A unique molecular identifier was introduced onto each TCR beta cDNA molecule by a template-switch 5' adaptor carrying 12 random nucleotides. Each sample yielded at least 2.5 million CDR3-containing paired-end reads. All of the RNA was converted into first-strand cDNA using the Mint cDNA synthesis kit, with a TRBC-specific oligonucleotide serving as the primer. Following uracil-DNA glycosylase treatment, a first 18-cycle PCR with universal primers M1SS and BC2_uni_R was performed on all cDNA. Processing in the source paper ran as follows. For normalization, 1 million high-quality reads, each with a distinct molecular identifier, were randomly selected from each sample. Instead of being binned into consensus sequences, reads with shared molecular identifiers were discarded. CDR3 identification, clonotype clustering and error correction used MiTCR with a Q25 quality threshold and the strictest error-elimination algorithm. A nonparametric unseen species model using Euler transformation provided a lower-bound estimate of total TCR beta diversity. In-frame beta chains were kept once TCRdb had trimmed the public reads at Q25 with fastp and called clones with MiXCR. Entries are consolidated by CDR3 protein sequence, retaining the most common genes and DNA. TCRdb, not the authors, supplied the V and J calls. The sample contains some 750,000 distinct CDR3 sequences, about a fifth of them found a single time. Around 21% of the sample goes to the ten largest clones.

Sequenced sample: blood. This clonotype was sampled from an older man in good health. This sequence uses TRBV3-1 and TRBJ2-7; no D segment can be confidently identified. CDR3 reads: CASSQDLTPRYEQYF. The nucleotide sequence is TGTGCCAGCAGCCAAGATCTGACCCCGCGATACGAGCAGTACTTC.